This TCR beta chain was recorded in a study of radiotherapy plus CTLA-4 blockade in lung cancer. Findings of the study overall: It was early blood T cell clone dynamics, with interferon-beta, that reportedly best predicted response.

Concerning this clone itself: Its antigen is unknown.

Clones were read by immunoSEQ multiplex PCR, and TCRdb kept only the in-frame ones, dropping some. The table shows around 18,000 clones, with roughly 83% occurring only once. After removal of 2 bases from V and 6 bases from J, the junction contained 4 bases not matched to a gene. Germline V lookup: CDR1 SGHRS, CDR2 YFSETQ. The CDR3 has 15 residues. With ipilimumab providing CTLA-4 blockade, focal radiation was administered to patients who had chemo-refractory metastatic non-small-cell lung cancer. The clonotype was recovered from a human donor with non-small cell lung cancer whose response to radiotherapy plus ipilimumab could not be evaluated. The V call is TRBV5-1, the J call TRBJ2-2; 10 nucleotides match TRBD1. The sample here was peripheral blood, taken from a patient treated with radiotherapy plus ipilimumab. CDR3: CASSFRQGASGELFF. CDR3 DNA sequence: TGCGCCAGCAGCTTCCGACAGGGGGCTTCCGGGGAGCTGTTTTTT.